The source of this T cell receptor (beta chain) is a study of cytomegalovirus exposure and HLA in healthy donors. Study-level findings and limits: Prior analysis indicated that the majority of TCR beta V segments exhibited productivity approximately 87% or approximately 30% of the time.

Note on this clone: Its antigen is currently unknown.

With 60 Vbeta and 13 Jbeta primers, the PCR was carried out. Only in-frame clones appear in the TCRdb table, and some are missing; sequencing was by immunoSEQ multiplex PCR. The sample yields 130,000 or so clones, just under 80% seen once. The V and J ends lost 4 bases and 2 bases respectively, with 6 bases between them. The germline V gene encodes CDR1 ENHRY and CDR2 SYGVKD. The CDR3 is made up of 12 amino acids. The chain combines TRBV10-3 with TRBJ2-7; tentative D call: TRBD2 (5 bases). Sequencing was done on a sample of PBMCs. The origin of this receptor is a man aged 30 to 45 in good health and CMV-seronegative. DNA of the CDR3: TGTGCCATCAGTGGGGGAGCCTACGAGCAGTACTTC. Translated, it gives CAISGGAYEQYF.